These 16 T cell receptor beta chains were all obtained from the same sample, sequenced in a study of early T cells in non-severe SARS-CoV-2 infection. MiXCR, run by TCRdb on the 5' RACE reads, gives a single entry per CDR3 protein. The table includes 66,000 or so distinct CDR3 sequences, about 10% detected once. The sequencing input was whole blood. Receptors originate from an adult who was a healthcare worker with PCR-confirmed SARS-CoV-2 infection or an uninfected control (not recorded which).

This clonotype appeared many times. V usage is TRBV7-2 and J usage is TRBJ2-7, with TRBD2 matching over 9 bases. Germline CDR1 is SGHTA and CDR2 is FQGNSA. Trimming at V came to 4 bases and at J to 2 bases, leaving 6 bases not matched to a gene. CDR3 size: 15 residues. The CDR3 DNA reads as TGTGCCAGCAGCTATGCGGGGGGGCCCCCCTACGAGCAGTACTTC. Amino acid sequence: CASSYAGGPPYEQYF.

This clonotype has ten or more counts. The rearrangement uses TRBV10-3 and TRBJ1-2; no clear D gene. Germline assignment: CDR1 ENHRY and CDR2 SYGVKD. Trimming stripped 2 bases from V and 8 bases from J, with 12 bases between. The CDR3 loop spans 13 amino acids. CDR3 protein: CAISEAGAGGYTF. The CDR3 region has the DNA TGTGCCATCAGTGAGGCGGGAGCAGGAGGCTACACCTTC.

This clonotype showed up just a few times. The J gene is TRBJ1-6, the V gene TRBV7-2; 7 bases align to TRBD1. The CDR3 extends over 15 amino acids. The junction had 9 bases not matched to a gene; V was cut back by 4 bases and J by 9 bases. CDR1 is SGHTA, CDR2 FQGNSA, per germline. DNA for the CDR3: TGTGCCAGCAGCTCTCAGCAGGGGGTACGTTCACCCCTCCACTTT. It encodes CASSSQQGVRSPLHF.

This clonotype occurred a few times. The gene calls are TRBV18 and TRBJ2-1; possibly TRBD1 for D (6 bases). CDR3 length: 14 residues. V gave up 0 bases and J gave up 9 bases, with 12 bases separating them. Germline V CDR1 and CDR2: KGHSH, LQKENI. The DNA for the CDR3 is TGTGCCAGCTCACCACCTGCAGGGGAAGGTGAGCAGTTCTTC. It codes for CASSPPAGEGEQFF.

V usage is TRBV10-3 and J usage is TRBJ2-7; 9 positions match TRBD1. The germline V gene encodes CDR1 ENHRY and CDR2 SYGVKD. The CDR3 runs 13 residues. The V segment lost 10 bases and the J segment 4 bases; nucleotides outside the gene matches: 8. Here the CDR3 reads CATLGQGWYEQYF. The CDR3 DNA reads TGTGCCACGCTAGGACAGGGGTGGTACGAGCAGTACTTC.

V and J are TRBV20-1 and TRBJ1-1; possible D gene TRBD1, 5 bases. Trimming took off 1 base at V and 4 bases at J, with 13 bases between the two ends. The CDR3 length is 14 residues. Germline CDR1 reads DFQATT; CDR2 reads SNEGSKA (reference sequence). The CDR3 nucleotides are TGCAGTGCTAGAGTTCGGGGGTCGGTCACTGAAGCTTTCTTT. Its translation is CSARVRGSVTEAFF.

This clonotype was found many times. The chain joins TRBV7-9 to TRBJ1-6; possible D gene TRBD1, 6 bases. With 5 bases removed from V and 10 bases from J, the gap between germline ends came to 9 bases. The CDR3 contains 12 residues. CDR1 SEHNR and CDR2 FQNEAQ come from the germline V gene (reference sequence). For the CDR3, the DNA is TGTGCCAGCAGCCTGGGGGGCTCACCCCTCCACTTT. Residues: CASSLGGSPLHF.

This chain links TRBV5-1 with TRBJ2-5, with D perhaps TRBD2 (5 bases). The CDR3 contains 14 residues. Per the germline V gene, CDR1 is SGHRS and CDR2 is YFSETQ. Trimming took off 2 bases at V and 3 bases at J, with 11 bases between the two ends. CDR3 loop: CASSLGQRKETQYF. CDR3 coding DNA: TGCGCCAGCAGCTTAGGGCAGCGGAAAGAGACCCAGTACTTC.

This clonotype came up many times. The CDR3 spells CASSLDRPAQETQYF. The CDR3 DNA reads as TGTGCCAGCAGCCTCGACAGACCCGCACAAGAGACCCAGTACTTC. The chain couples TRBV7-9 to TRBJ2-5; D might be TRBD1 (5 bases). CDR1 is SEHNR, CDR2 FQNEAQ, per germline (reference sequence). With 5 bases removed from V and 2 bases from J, the gap between germline ends came to 15 bases. The CDR3 length is 15 residues.

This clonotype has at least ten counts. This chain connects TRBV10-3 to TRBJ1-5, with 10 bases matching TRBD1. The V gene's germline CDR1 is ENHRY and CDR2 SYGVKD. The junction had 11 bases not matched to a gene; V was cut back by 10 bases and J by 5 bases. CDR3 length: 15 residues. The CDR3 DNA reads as TGTGCCAACTCCCCGACAGGGGGCTCGGATCAGCCCCAGCATTTT. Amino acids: CANSPTGGSDQPQHF.

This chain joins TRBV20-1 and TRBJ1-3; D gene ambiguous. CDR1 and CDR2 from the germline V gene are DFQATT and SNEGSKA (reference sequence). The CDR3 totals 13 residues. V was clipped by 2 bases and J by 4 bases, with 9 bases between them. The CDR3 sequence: CSARSRLGNTIYF. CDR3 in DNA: TGCAGTGCTAGATCCAGGCTCGGAAACACCATATATTTT.

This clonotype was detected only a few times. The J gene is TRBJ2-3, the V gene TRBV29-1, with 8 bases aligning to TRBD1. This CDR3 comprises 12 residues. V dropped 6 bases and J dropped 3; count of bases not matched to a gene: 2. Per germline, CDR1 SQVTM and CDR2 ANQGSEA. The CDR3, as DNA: TGCAGCGTGCGGACAGGGACAGATACGCAGTATTTT. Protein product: CSVRTGTDTQYF.

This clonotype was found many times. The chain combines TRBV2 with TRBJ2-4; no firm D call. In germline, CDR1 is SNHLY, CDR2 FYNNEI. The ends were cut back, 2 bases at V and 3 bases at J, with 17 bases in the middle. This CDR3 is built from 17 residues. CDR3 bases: TGTGCCAGCAGTGAATGGGTTTCCACCAGTGGCAAAAACATTCAGTACTTC. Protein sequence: CASSEWVSTSGKNIQYF.

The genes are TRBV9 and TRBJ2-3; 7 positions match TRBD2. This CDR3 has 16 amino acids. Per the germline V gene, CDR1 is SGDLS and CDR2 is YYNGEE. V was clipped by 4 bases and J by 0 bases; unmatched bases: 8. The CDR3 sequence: CASSSKGGESTDTQYF. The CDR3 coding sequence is TGTGCCAGCAGCTCAAAGGGAGGGGAAAGCACAGATACGCAGTATTTT.

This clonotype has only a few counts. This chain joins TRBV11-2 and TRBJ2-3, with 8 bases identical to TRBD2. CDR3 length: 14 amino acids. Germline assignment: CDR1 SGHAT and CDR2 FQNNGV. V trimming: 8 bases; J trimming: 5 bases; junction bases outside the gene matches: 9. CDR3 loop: CASSRGAAKDTQYF. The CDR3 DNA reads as TGTGCCAGCTCGCGGGGGGCCGCGAAAGATACGCAGTATTTT.

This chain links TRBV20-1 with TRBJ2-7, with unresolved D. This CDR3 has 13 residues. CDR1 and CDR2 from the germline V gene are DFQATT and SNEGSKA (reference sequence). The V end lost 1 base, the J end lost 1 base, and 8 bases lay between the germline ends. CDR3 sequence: CSARGEGSYEQYF. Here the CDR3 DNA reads TGCAGTGCTAGAGGCGAAGGATCCTACGAGCAGTACTTC.